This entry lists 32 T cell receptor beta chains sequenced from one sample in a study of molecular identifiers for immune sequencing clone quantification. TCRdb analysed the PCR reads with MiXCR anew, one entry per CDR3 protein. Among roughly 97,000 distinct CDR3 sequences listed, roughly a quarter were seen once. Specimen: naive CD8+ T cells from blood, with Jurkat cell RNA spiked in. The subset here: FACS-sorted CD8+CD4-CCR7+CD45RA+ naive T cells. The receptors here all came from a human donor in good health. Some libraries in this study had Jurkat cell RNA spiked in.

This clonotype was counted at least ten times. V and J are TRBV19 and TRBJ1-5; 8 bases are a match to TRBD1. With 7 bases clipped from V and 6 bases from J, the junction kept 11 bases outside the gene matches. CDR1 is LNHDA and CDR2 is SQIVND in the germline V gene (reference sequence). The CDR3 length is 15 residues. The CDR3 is CASIATGAPVQPQHF. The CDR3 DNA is TGTGCCAGTATCGCGACAGGGGCGCCCGTTCAGCCCCAGCATTTT.

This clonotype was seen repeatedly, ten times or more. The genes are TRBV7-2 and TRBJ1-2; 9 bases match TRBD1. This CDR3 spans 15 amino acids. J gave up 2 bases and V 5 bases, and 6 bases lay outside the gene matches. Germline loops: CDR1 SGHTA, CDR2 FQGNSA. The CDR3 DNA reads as TGTGCCAGCAGCGTCTACAGGGGGCTGAACTATGGCTACACCTTC. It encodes CASSVYRGLNYGYTF. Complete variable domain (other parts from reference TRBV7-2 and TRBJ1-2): GAGVSQSPSNKVTEKGKDVELRCDPISGHTALYWYRQSLGQGLEFLIYFQGNSAPDKSGLPSDRFSAERTGGSVSTLTIQRTQQEDSAVYLCASSVYRGLNYGYTFGSGTRLTVV.

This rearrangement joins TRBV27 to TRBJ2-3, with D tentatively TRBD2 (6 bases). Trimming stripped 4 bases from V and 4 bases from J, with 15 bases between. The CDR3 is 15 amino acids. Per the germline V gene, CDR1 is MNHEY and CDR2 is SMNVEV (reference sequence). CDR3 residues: CASSSIGGVPDTQYF. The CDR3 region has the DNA TGTGCCAGCAGTTCTATCGGGGGAGTACCAGATACGCAGTATTTT.

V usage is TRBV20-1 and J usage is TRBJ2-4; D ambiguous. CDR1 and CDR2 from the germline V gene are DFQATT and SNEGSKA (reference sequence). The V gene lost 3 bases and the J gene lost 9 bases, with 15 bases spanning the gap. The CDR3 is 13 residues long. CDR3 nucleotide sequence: TGCAGTGCTAGGTCTCTCGACATTATCATTCAGTACTTC. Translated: CSARSLDIIIQYF.

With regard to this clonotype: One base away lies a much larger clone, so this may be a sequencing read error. In DNA, the CDR3 is TGTGCCAGCGGCCCACATGGGACAGATACGCAGTATTTT. Amino acids: CASGPHGTDTQYF. The chain employs TRBV7-6 and TRBJ2-3; D gene uncertain. Germline assignment: CDR1 SGHVS and CDR2 FNYEAQ. The CDR3 runs to 13 residues. V lost 8 bases, J lost 3 bases, and 12 bases lay in between.

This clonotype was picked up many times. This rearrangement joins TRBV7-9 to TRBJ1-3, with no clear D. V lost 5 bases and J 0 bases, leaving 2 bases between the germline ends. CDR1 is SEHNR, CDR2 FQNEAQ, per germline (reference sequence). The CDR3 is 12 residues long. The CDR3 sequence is CASSISGNTIYF. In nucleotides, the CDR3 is TGTGCCAGCAGCATCTCTGGAAACACCATATATTTT.

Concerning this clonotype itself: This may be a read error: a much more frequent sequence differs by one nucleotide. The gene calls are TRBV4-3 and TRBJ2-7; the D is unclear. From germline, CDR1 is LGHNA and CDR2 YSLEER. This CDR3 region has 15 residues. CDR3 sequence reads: CARSQGLGSSYEQYF. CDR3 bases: TGCGCCCGCAGCCAAGGGCTCGGAAGCTCCTACGAGCAGTACTTC.

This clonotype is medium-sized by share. The CDR3 reads CASSLGGRDADTQYF. As DNA, the CDR3 is TGCGCCAGCAGCTTAGGAGGCAGGGACGCAGATACGCAGTATTTT. This chain links TRBV5-1 with TRBJ2-3; D might be TRBD1 or TRBD2, each matching 5 bases. V gave up 2 bases and J gave up 4 bases, with 14 bases separating them. The CDR3 loop spans 15 amino acids. Germline V lookup: CDR1 SGHRS, CDR2 YFSETQ.

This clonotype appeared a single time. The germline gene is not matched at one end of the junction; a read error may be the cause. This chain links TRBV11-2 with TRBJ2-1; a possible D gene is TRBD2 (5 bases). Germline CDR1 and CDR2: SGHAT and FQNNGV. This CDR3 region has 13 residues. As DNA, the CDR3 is TGTACCAGCAGCCTTGGAGGTCTCAATGAGCAGTTCTTC. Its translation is CTSSLGGLNEQFF. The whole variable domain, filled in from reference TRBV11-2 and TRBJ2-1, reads EAGVAQSPRYKIIEKRQSVAFWCNPISGHATLYWYQQILGQGPKLLIQFQNNGVVDDSQLPKDRFSAERLKGVDSTLKIQPAKLEDSAVYLCTSSLGGLNEQFFGPGTRLTVL.

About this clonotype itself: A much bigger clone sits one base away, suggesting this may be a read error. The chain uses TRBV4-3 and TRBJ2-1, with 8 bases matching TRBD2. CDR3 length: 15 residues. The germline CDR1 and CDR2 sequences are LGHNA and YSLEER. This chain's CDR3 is CPSSQDRGGWYEQFF. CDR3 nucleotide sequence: TGCCCCAGCAGCCAAGATCGCGGGGGGTGGTATGAGCAGTTCTTC.

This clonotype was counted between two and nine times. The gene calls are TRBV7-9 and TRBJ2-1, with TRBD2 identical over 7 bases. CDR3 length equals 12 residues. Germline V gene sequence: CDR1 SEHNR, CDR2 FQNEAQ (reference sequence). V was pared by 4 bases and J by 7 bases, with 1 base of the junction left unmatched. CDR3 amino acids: CASSYSGNEQFF. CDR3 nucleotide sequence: TGTGCCAGCAGCTATAGCGGGAATGAGCAGTTCTTC.

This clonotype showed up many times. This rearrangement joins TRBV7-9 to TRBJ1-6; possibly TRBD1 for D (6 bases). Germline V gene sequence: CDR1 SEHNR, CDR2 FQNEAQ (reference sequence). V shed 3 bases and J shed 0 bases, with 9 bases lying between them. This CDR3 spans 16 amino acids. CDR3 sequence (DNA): TGTGCCAGCAGCTTTGGGGGCGCCTCCTATAATTCACCCCTCCACTTT. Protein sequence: CASSFGGASYNSPLHF.

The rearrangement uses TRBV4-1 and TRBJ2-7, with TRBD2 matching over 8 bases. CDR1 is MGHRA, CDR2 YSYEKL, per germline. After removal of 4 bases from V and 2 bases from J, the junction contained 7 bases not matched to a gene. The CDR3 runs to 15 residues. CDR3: CASSPIAGSTYEQYF. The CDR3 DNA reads TGCGCCAGCAGCCCTATAGCGGGAAGCACCTACGAGCAGTACTTC.

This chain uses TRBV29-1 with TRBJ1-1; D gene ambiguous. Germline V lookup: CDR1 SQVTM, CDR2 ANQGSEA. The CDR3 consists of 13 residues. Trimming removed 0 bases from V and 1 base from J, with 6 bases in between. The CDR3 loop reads CSVEDGENTEAFF. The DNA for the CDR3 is TGCAGCGTTGAAGATGGGGAGAACACTGAAGCTTTCTTT.

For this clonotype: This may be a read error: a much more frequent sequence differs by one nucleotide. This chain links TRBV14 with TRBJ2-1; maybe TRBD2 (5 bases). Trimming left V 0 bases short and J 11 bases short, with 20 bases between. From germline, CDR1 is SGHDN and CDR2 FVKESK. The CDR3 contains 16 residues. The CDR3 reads CASSQEGSLAWNKQFF. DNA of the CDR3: TGTGCCAGCAGCCAAGAGGGTAGCCTAGCCTGGAATAAGCAGTTCTTC.

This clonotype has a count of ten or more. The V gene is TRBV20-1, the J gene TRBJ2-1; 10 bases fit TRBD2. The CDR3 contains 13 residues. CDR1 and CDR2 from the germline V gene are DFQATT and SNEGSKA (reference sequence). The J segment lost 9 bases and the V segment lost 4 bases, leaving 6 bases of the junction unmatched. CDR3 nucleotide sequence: TGCAGTGCTATCCGGCTAGCGGGGGTTGAGCAGTTCTTC. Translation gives CSAIRLAGVEQFF.

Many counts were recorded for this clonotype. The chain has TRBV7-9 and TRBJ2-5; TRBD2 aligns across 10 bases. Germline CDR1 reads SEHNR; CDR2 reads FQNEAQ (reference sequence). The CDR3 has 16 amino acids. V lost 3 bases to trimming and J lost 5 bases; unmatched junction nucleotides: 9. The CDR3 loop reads CASSLSSGRAGETQYF. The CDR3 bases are TGTGCCAGCAGCTTGTCCAGCGGGAGGGCCGGTGAGACCCAGTACTTC.

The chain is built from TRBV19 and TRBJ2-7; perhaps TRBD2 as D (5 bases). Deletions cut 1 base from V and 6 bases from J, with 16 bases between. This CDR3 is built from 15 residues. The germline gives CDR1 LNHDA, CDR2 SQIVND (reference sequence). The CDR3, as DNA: TGTGCCAGTAGTATAGCCCCGACGGGATCTTGCGAGCAGTACTTC. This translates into CASSIAPTGSCEQYF. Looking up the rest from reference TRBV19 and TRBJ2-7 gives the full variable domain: DGGITQSPKYLFRKEGQNVTLSCEQNLNHDAMYWYRQDPGQGLRLIYYSQIVNDFQKGDIAEGYSVSREKKESFPLTVTSAQKNPTAFYLCASSIAPTGSCEQYFGPGTRLTVT.

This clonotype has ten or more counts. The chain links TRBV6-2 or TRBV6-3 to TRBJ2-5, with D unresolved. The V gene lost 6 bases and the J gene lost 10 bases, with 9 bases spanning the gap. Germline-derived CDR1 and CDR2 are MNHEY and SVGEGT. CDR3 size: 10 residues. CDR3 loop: CASSNLIQYF. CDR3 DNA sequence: TGTGCCAGCAGCAACCTGATCCAGTACTTC.

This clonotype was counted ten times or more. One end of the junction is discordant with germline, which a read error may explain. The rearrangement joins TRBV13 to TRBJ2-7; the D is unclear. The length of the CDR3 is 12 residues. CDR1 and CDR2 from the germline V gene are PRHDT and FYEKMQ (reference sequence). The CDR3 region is CASSFSSADTCF. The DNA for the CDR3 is TGTGCCAGCAGCTTCTCCTCCGCCGATACGTGCTTC.

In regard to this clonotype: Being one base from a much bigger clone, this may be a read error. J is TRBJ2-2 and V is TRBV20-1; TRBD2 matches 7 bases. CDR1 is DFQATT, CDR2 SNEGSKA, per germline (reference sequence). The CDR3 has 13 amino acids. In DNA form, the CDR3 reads TGCGGGGGAGCGGGGCTCGACACCGGGGAGCTGTTTTTT. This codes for CGGAGLDTGELFF.

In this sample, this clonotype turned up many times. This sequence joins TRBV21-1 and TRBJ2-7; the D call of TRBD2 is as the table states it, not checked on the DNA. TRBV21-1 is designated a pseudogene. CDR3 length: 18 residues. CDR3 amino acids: CASSKAAELAGGPDEQYF. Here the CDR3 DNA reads TGTGCCAGCAGCAAAGCCGCGGAACTAGCGGGGGGGCCGGACGAGCAGTACTTC.

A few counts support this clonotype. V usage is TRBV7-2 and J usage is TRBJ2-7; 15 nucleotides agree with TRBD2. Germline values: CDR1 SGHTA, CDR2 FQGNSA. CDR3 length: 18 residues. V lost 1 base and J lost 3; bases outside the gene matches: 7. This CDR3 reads CASSLEGLAGGPYYEQYF. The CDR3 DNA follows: TGTGCCAGCAGCTTAGAGGGACTAGCGGGAGGTCCCTACTACGAGCAGTACTTC.

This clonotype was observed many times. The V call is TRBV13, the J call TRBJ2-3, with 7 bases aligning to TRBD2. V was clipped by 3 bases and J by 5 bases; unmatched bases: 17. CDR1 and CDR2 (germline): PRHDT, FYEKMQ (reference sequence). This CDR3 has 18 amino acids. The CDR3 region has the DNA TGTGCCAGCAGCTTGGTTCTGGCGGGGGTTCCTCAAGTAGATACGCAGTATTTT. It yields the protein CASSLVLAGVPQVDTQYF.

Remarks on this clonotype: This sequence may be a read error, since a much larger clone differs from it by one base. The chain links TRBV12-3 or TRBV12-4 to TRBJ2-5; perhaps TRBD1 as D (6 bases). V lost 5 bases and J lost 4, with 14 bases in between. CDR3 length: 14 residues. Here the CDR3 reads CASSQQGPSETQYF. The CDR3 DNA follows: TGTGCCAGCAGTCAACAGGGTCCCTCAGAGACCCAGTACTTC.

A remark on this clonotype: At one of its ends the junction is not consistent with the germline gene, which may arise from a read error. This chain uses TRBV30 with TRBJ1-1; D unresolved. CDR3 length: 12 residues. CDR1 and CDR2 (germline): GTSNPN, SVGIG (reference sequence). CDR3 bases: TGTGCCTGGACAGAGGAGTCCACTGAAGCTCTCTTT. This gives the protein CAWTEESTEALF.

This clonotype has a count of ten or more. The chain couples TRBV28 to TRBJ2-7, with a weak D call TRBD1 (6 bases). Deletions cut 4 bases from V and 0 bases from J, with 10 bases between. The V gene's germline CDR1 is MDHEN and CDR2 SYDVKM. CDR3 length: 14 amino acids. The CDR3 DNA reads TGTGCCAGCAGTTCGCGGACAGCCTCCTACGAGCAGTACTTC. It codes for CASSSRTASYEQYF.

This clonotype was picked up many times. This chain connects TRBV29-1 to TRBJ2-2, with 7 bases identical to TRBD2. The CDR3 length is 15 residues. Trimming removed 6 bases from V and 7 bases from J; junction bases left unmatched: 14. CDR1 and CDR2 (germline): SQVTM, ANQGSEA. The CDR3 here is CSVQGAGVTGGELFF. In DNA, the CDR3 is TGCAGCGTCCAAGGGGCGGGAGTCACGGGCGGGGAGCTGTTTTTT.

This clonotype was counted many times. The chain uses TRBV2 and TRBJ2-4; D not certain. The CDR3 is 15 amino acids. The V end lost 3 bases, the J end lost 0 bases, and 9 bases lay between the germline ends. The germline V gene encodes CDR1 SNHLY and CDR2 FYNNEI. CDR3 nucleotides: TGTGCCAGCAGTGAGAACAGACTAGCCAAAAACATTCAGTACTTC. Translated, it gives CASSENRLAKNIQYF.

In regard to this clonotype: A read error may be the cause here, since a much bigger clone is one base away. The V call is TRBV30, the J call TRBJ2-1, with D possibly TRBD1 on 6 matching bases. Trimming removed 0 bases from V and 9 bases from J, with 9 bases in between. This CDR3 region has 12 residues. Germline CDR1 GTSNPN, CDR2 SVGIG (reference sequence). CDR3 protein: CAWSVTGSEQFF. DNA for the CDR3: TGTGCCTGGAGTGTAACAGGGTCTGAGCAGTTCTTC.

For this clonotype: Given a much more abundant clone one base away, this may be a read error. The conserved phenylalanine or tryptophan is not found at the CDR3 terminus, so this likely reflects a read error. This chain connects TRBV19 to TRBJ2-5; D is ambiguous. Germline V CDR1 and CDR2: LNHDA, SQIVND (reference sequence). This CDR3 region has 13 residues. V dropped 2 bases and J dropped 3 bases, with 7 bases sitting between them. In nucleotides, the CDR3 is TGTGCCAGTAGTATACCTGCGGAAGAGACCCAGTACTCC. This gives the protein CASSIPAEETQYS.

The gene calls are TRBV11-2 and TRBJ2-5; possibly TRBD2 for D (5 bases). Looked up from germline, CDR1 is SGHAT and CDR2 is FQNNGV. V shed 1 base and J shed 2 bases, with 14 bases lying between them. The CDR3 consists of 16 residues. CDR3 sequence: CASSLGRLAGQETQYF. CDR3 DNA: TGTGCCAGCAGCTTAGGCCGCCTAGCTGGACAAGAGACCCAGTACTTC.